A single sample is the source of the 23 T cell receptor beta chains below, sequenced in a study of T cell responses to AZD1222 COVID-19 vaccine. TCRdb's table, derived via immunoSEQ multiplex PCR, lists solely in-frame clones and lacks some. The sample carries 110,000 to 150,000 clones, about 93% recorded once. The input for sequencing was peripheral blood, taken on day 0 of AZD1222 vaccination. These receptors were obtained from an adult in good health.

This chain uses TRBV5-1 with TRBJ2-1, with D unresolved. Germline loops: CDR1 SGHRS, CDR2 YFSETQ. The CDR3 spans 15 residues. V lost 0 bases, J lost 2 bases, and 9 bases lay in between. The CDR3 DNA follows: TGCGCCAGCAGCTTGGTAGGGATGACCTACAATGAGCAGTTCTTC. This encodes CASSLVGMTYNEQFF. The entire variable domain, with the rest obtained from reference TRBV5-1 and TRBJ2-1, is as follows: KAGVTQTPRYLIKTRGQQVTLSCSPISGHRSVSWYQQTPGQGLQFLFEYFSETQRNKGNFPGRFSGRQFSNSRSEMNVSTLELGDSALYLCASSLVGMTYNEQFFGPGTRLTVL.

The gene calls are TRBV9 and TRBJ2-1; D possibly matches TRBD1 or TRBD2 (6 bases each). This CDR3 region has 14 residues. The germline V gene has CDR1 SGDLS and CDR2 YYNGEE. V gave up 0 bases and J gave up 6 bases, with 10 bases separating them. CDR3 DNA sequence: TGTGCCAGCAGCGTAGCGGGGGCGGTCAATGAGCAGTTCTTC. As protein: CASSVAGAVNEQFF.

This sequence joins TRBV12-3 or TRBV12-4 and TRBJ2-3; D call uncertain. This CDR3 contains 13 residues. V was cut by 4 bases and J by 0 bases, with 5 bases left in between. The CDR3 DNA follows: TGTGCCAGCAGTTGGGAAAGCACAGATACGCAGTATTTT. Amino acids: CASSWESTDTQYF.

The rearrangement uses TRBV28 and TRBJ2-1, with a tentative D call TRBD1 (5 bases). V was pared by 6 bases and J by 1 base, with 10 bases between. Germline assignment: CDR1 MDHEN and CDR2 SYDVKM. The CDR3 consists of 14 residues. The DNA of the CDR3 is TGTGCCAGCAGCCCGACAGATTCCTACAATGAGCAGTTCTTC. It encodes CASSPTDSYNEQFF.

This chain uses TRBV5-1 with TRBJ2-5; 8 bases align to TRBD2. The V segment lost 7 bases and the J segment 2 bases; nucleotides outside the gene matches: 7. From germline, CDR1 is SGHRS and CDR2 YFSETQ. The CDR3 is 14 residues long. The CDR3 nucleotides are TGCGCCAGCGGGTCGAGCGGGAGACAAGAGACCCAGTACTTC. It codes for CASGSSGRQETQYF.

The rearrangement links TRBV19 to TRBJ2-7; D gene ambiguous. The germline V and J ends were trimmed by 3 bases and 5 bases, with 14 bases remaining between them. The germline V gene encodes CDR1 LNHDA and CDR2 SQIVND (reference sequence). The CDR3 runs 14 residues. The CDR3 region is CASSMVLDMDEQYF. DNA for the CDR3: TGTGCCAGTAGTATGGTACTTGATATGGACGAGCAGTACTTC.

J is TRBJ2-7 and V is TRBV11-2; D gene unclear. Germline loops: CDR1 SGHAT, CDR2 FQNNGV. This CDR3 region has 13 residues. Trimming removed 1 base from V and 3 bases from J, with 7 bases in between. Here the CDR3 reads CASSLVASYEQYF. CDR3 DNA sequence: TGTGCCAGCAGCTTAGTAGCTAGCTACGAGCAGTACTTC.

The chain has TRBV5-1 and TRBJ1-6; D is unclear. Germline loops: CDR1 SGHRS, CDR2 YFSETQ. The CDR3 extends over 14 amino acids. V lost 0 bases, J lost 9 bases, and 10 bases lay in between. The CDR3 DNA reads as TGCGCCAGCAGCTTGGGACCACGAAGTTCACCCCTCCACTTT. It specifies CASSLGPRSSPLHF.

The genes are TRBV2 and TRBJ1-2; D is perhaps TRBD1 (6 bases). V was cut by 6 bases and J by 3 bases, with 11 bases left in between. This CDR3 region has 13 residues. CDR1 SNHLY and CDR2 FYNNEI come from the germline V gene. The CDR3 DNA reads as TGTGCCAGCAGCCTACAGGGAGACTATGGCTACACCTTC. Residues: CASSLQGDYGYTF.

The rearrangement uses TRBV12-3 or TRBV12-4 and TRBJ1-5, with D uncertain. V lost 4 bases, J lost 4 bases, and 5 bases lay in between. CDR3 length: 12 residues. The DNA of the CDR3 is TGTGCCAGCAGTTACGGGAATCAGCCCCAGCATTTT. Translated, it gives CASSYGNQPQHF.

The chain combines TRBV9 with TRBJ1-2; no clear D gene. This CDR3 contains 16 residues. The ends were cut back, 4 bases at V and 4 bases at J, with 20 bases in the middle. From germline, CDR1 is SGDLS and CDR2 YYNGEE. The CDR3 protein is CASSPQPGVGGYGYTF. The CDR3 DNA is TGTGCCAGCAGCCCACAACCCGGGGTCGGAGGCTATGGCTACACCTTC.

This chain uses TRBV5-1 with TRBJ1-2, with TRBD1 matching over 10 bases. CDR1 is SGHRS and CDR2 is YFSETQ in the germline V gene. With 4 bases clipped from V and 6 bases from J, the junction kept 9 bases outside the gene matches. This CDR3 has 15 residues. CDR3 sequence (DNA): TGCGCCAGCAGCGTGCCGGGGACAGGGGATGATGGCTACACCTTC. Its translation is CASSVPGTGDDGYTF.

CDR3 in DNA: TGTGCCAGCAGTTATTCAGGGGGCATGGGTGAAGCTTTCTTT. As protein: CASSYSGGMGEAFF. V and J are TRBV27 and TRBJ1-1; TRBD1 aligns across 8 bases. CDR1 is MNHEY and CDR2 is SMNVEV in the germline V gene (reference sequence). V was clipped by 4 bases and J by 7 bases; unmatched bases: 8. This CDR3 contains 14 residues.

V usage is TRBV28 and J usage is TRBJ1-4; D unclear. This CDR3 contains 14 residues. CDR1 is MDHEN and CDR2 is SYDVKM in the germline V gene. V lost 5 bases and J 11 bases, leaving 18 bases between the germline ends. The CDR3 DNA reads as TGTGCCAGCAGTGACCTCCAGGACTTATCTAAACTGTTTTTT. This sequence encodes CASSDLQDLSKLFF.

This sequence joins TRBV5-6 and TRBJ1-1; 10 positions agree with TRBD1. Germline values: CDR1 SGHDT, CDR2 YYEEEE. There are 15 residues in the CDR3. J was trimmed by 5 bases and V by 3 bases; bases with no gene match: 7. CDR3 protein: CASSWDRGVWTEAFF. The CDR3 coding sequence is TGTGCCAGCAGCTGGGACAGGGGAGTGTGGACTGAAGCTTTCTTT.

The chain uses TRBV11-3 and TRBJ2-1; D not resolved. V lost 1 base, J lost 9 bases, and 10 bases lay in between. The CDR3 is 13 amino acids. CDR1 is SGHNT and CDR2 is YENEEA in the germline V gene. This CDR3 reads CASSLARVGEQFF. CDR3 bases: TGTGCCAGCAGCTTAGCTCGTGTGGGTGAGCAGTTCTTC.

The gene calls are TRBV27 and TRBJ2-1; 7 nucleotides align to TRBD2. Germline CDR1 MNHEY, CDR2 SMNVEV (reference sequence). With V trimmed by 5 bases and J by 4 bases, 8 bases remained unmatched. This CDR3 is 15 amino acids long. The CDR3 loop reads CASSPLPGLYNEQFF. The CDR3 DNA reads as TGTGCCAGCAGTCCTCTACCGGGACTATACAATGAGCAGTTCTTC.

The DNA of the CDR3 is TGCAGTGCTAGACAAAATGAAAAACTGTTTTTT. Its protein product is CSARQNEKLFF. The gene calls are TRBV20-1 and TRBJ1-4; D is unclear. V was clipped by 2 bases and J by 5 bases, with 3 bases between them. The germline V gene has CDR1 DFQATT and CDR2 SNEGSKA (reference sequence). The CDR3 extends over 11 amino acids.

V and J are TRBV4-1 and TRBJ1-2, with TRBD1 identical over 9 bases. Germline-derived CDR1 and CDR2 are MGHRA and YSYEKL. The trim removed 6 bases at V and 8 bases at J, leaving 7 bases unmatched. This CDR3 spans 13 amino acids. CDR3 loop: CASRRTGVLGYTF. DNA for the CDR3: TGCGCCAGCAGGCGGACAGGGGTTTTAGGCTACACCTTC.

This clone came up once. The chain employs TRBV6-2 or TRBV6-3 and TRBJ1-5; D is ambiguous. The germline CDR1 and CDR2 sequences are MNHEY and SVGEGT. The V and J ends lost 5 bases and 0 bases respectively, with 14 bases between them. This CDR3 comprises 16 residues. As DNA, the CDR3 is TGTGCCAGCAGTCCCCGGACGGCTTATAGCAATCAGCCCCAGCATTTT. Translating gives CASSPRTAYSNQPQHF.

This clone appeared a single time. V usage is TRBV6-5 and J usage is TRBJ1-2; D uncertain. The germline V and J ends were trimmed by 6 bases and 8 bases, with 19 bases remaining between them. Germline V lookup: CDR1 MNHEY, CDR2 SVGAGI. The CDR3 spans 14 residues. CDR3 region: CASRKAGELLGYTF. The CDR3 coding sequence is TGTGCCAGCAGAAAGGCAGGAGAGCTTCTAGGCTACACCTTC.

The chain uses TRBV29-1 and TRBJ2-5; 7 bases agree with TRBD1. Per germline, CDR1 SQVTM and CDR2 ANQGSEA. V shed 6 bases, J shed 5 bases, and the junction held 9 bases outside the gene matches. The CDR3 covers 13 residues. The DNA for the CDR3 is TGCAGCGTCATTCGACAGGGTTGGGAGACCCAGTACTTC. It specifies CSVIRQGWETQYF.

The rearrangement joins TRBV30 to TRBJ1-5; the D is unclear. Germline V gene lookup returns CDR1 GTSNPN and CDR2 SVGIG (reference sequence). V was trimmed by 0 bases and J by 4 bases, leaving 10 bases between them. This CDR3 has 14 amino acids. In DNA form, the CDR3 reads TGTGCCTGGAGTGTAAGCCAGCTGAATCAGCCCCAGCATTTT. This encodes CAWSVSQLNQPQHF.